This T cell receptor (beta chain) was found in a study of identical twins. General observations from the study: Analyses based on zero insertions could be partly confounded by invariant MAIT and iNKT cells. Its conclusions, products of cross-sectional statistical analysis, did not come from following the same donors. There was an excess of low generation probability in the out-of-frame alpha sequences that twins shared.

Trimming removed 6 bases from V and 6 bases from J; junction bases left unmatched: 7. Germline values: CDR1 MNHEY, CDR2 SMNVEV (reference sequence). The CDR3 sequence is 15 residues long. This clonotype was counted at least ten times. The antigen is unknown. Unique molecular identifiers were present on the cDNA, which also gained a universal primer site by template switching. In TCRdb, the 5' RACE reads were re-called with MiXCR into one record per CDR3 protein. The sample has roughly 710,000 distinct CDR3 sequences, roughly 6% seen once. The sequenced material came from naive T cells sorted from blood. The receptor was isolated from a man between 18 and 35 years old in good health. V and J are TRBV27 and TRBJ2-1; TRBD2 matches 11 bases. CDR3 bases: TGTGCCAGCAGCTACGGACTAGCGGGTAGCAATGAGCAGTTCTTC. It translates to CASSYGLAGSNEQFF.